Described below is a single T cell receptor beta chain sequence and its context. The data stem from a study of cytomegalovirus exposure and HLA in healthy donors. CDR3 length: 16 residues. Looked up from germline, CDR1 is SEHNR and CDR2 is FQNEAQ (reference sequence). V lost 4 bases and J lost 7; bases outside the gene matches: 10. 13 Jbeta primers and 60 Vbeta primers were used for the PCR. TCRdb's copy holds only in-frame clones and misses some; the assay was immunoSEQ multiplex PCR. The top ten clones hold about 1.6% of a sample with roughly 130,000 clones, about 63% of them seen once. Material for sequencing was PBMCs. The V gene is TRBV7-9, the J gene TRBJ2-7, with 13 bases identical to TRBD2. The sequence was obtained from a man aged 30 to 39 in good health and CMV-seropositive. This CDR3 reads CASSYWTSGSFGEQYF. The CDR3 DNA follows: TGTGCCAGCAGCTACTGGACTAGCGGGAGTTTTGGGGAGCAGTACTTC.